This T cell receptor (beta chain) was sequenced during a study of identical twins. Whole-study findings and limits: Invariant MAIT and iNKT cells are populations that could partly confound zero-insertion analyses. Weaker excess twin sharing was observed in beta out-of-frame sequences.

Trimming removed 3 bases from V and 5 bases from J; junction bases left unmatched: 9. Germline CDR1 is SGHAT and CDR2 is FQNNGV. The CDR3 extends over 15 amino acids. About this clonotype itself: As yet, its antigen is unknown.

In TCRdb, the 5' RACE reads were re-called with MiXCR into one record per CDR3 protein. The table shows about 530,000 distinct CDR3 sequences, with 15% occurring only once. This sample was shared with a second study, whose subject was yellow fever vaccine responses in identical twins.

V gene TRBV11-2 combines with J gene TRBJ2-5; 7 positions match TRBD1. Sequencing input: CD4+ T cells sorted from blood. This TCR came from a woman under 30 in good health. This CDR3 reads CASSFLQGVWETQYF. In DNA form, the CDR3 reads TGTGCCAGCAGCTTTCTCCAGGGGGTGTGGGAGACCCAGTACTTC.